The 22 T cell receptor beta chains reported below all come from one sample, sequenced in a study of cytomegalovirus exposure and HLA in healthy donors. Researchers ran the PCR with 60 Vbeta and 13 Jbeta primers. Libraries were prepared by immunoSEQ multiplex PCR; TCRdb keeps only in-frame clonotypes and omits some of them. Of around 180,000 clones detected, over 75% appear once; the ten largest clones hold about 1.7%. The sample taken for sequencing was PBMCs. These receptors all stem from a man aged 18 to 30 in good health and CMV-seronegative.

This chain joins TRBV1 and TRBJ2-1; the table assigns TRBD1, which was not confirmed against the DNA. TRBV1 is a pseudogene. The CDR3 has 23 amino acids. CDR3 DNA sequence: TGCACCAGCAGCCCCGGTCCCTTGATAAGGACACTACGTCCCAAGGTGGCCTACAATGAGCAGTTCTTC. Translation gives CTSSPGPLIRTLRPKVAYNEQFF.

This sequence joins TRBV6-4 and TRBJ2-3, with 12 bases identical to TRBD2. Germline V gene data show CDR1 as MRHNA and CDR2 as SNTAGT. V lost 5 bases and J lost 0; bases outside the gene matches: 15. This CDR3 has 20 amino acids. CDR3 sequence: CASSRHVTSGGNFSTDTQYF. The CDR3 DNA reads TGTGCCAGCAGTCGACACGTTACTAGCGGGGGGAACTTTAGCACAGATACGCAGTATTTT.

The chain uses TRBV4-1 and TRBJ2-3; 7 nucleotides agree with TRBD2. There are 16 residues in the CDR3. Germline V CDR1 and CDR2: MGHRA, YSYEKL. The ends lost 7 bases at V and 3 bases at J; junction bases unmatched: 13. In DNA form, the CDR3 reads TGCGCCAGCATACCAAGAGTTGGGGGGGGGACAGATACGCAGTATTTT. Protein product: CASIPRVGGGTDTQYF.

The CDR3 DNA is TGCAGCGTTGTGACAGGGTATAATTCACCCCTCCACTTT. This encodes CSVVTGYNSPLHF. The gene calls are TRBV29-1 and TRBJ1-6, with 7 bases matching TRBD1. The V segment lost 4 bases and the J segment 4 bases; nucleotides outside the gene matches: 1. Germline assignment: CDR1 SQVTM and CDR2 ANQGSEA. CDR3 length: 13 residues. Filled out from reference TRBV29-1 and TRBJ1-6, the complete variable domain reads SAVISQKPSRDICQRGTSLTIQCQVDSQVTMMFWYRQQPGQSLTLIATANQGSEATYESGFVIDKFPISRPNLTFSTLTVSNMSPEDSSIYLCSVVTGYNSPLHFGNGTRLTVT.

The V and J genes are TRBV11-2 and TRBJ2-7, with a weak D call TRBD2 (5 bases). The CDR3 is 14 amino acids. V shed 4 bases and J shed 0 bases, with 10 bases lying between them. CDR1 and CDR2 from the germline V gene are SGHAT and FQNNGV. CDR3 coding DNA: TGTGCCAGCAGCTGGGCAGGAGGCTCCTACGAGCAGTACTTC. It codes for CASSWAGGSYEQYF.

This clone appeared a single time. Other DNA sequences of this sample code for an identical CDR3. The chain couples TRBV27 to TRBJ1-6; 8 nucleotides line up with TRBD1. Per germline, CDR1 MNHEY and CDR2 SMNVEV (reference sequence). The CDR3 totals 15 residues. Trimming at V came to 2 bases and at J to 9 bases, leaving 6 bases not matched to a gene. As DNA, the CDR3 is TGTGCCAGCAGTTTAGGAACAGGGGGGGGTTCACCCCTCCACTTT. It encodes CASSLGTGGGSPLHF.

The chain uses TRBV7-8 and TRBJ2-7; a possible D gene is TRBD1 (6 bases). CDR1 is SGHVS, CDR2 FQNEAQ, per germline. Deletions cut 0 bases from V and 2 bases from J, with 11 bases between. The CDR3 sequence is 15 residues long. The CDR3 DNA reads as TGTGCCAGCAGCTTAGCCCTACAGGGCCCCTACGAGCAGTACTTC. Translating it yields CASSLALQGPYEQYF.

The V and J genes are TRBV4-1 and TRBJ2-6, with TRBD1 as a possible D gene (6 bases). The V end lost 3 bases, the J end lost 0 bases, and 27 bases lay between the germline ends. This CDR3 comprises 22 residues. Germline V lookup: CDR1 MGHRA, CDR2 YSYEKL. CDR3 sequence (DNA): TGCGCCAGCAGCCACCTATTATTGGGACAACAGGCCCCTACCTCTGGGGCCAACGTCCTGACTTTC. This translates into CASSHLLLGQQAPTSGANVLTF.

The chain recombines TRBV7-2 with TRBJ2-1, with a tentative D call TRBD2 (5 bases). Germline assignment: CDR1 SGHTA and CDR2 FQGNSA. The CDR3 loop spans 15 amino acids. Trimming cost V 2 bases and J 7 bases, with 15 bases left between them. CDR3 sequence (DNA): TGTGCCAGCAGCTTATTTAGCGCGAGTGGGAATGAGCAGTTCTTC. Amino acid sequence: CASSLFSASGNEQFF.

V and J are TRBV28 and TRBJ2-7; a weak D match, TRBD1 (6 bases). Per the germline V gene, CDR1 is MDHEN and CDR2 is SYDVKM. The CDR3 is 13 amino acids. V gave up 8 bases and J gave up 7 bases, with 18 bases separating them. The DNA of the CDR3 is TGTGCCAGCCTCCGGGACATCATGGGTGAGCAGTACTTC. It codes for CASLRDIMGEQYF. The variable domain in full, completed from reference TRBV28 and TRBJ2-7, reads DVKVTQSSRYLVKRTGEKVFLECVQDMDHENMFWYRQDPGLGLRLIYFSYDVKMKEKGDIPEGYSVSREKKERFSLILESASTNQTSMYLCASLRDIMGEQYFGPGTRLTVT.

The chain carries TRBV11-2 and TRBJ2-2; 10 positions agree with TRBD2. Trimming took 4 bases from V and 4 from J; bases not matched to a gene: 6. The CDR3 has 16 amino acids. Germline V CDR1 and CDR2: SGHAT, FQNNGV. The CDR3 region is CASSSSPSGGTGELFF. The CDR3 coding sequence is TGTGCCAGCAGCTCCTCCCCTAGCGGGGGCACCGGGGAGCTGTTTTTT. The full variable domain, with the rest looked up from reference TRBV11-2 and TRBJ2-2, is EAGVAQSPRYKIIEKRQSVAFWCNPISGHATLYWYQQILGQGPKLLIQFQNNGVVDDSQLPKDRFSAERLKGVDSTLKIQPAKLEDSAVYLCASSSSPSGGTGELFFGEGSRLTVL.

The rearrangement links TRBV25-1 to TRBJ1-2, with a weak D call TRBD1 (5 bases). The CDR3 runs to 14 residues. Per germline, CDR1 MGHDK and CDR2 SYGVNS. V was clipped by 7 bases and J by 4 bases, with 16 bases between them. The CDR3 protein is CASTEGAGLYGYTF. The CDR3 DNA reads as TGTGCCAGCACCGAAGGGGCAGGTCTCTATGGCTACACCTTC.

A remark on this clone: At one end, the junction sequence differs from germline, possibly due to a read error. The J gene is TRBJ1-1, the V gene TRBV2; 7 bases fit TRBD1. This CDR3 has 14 amino acids. Germline V gene lookup returns CDR1 SNHLY and CDR2 FYNNEI. The CDR3 nucleotides are TGTGCCAGCAGCGAAGACAGGGAATACACTGAAGCTTTCTTT. This sequence encodes CASSEDREYTEAFF.

The chain is built from TRBV18 and TRBJ2-1, with D uncertain. The CDR3 contains 15 residues. CDR1 is KGHSH, CDR2 LQKENI, per germline. The ends were cut back, 2 bases at V and 1 base at J, with 9 bases in the middle. CDR3: CASSPGQFSYNEQFF. The CDR3 nucleotides read TGTGCCAGCTCACCAGGGCAGTTTTCCTACAATGAGCAGTTCTTC.

J is TRBJ2-7 and V is TRBV18; 13 nucleotides align to TRBD2. V trimming: 6 bases; J trimming: 5 bases; junction bases outside the gene matches: 7. The germline V gene encodes CDR1 KGHSH and CDR2 LQKENI. CDR3 size: 15 residues. Here the CDR3 DNA reads TGTGCCAGCTCCTCGGGACTAGCGGGAATCGACGAGCAGTACTTC. This encodes CASSSGLAGIDEQYF.

There are a few counts of this clone. This rearrangement joins TRBV10-2 to TRBJ2-1; 9 bases fit TRBD2. V was pared by 4 bases and J by 4 bases, with 5 bases of the junction left unmatched. The length of the CDR3 is 15 residues. The V gene's germline CDR1 is WSHSY and CDR2 SAAADI. In nucleotides, the CDR3 is TGCGCCAGCAGTGGGGAGCGGGGGGCGTACAATGAGCAGTTCTTC. Translation gives CASSGERGAYNEQFF.

This clone has only one observation. This rearrangement joins TRBV5-1 to TRBJ1-2; no clear D gene. Germline CDR1 is SGHRS and CDR2 is YFSETQ. V lost 1 base and J 3 bases, leaving 10 bases between the germline ends. The CDR3 is made up of 14 amino acids. The CDR3 reads CASSLSTADYGYTF. The CDR3 coding sequence is TGCGCCAGCAGCTTGTCCACAGCCGACTATGGCTACACCTTC.

Written as DNA, the CDR3 is TGTGCCAGCAGTTGGGCCGATGAGCAGTTCTTC. Residues: CASSWADEQFF. This rearrangement joins TRBV5-6 to TRBJ2-1; D uncertain. In germline, CDR1 is SGHDT, CDR2 YYEEEE. The CDR3 covers 11 residues. V dropped 5 bases and J dropped 8 bases, with 8 bases sitting between them.

This clone was observed a handful of times. The chain carries TRBV4-2 and TRBJ2-3; no clear D gene. V was clipped by 0 bases and J by 1 base, with 8 bases between them. From germline, CDR1 is LGHNA and CDR2 YNFKEQ. This CDR3 is 15 amino acids long. In nucleotides, the CDR3 is TGTGCCAGCAGCCAAGATCAGTTCGGCACAGATACGCAGTATTTT. Translated, it gives CASSQDQFGTDTQYF.

The chain joins TRBV27 to TRBJ2-7; tentatively, D is TRBD1 (5 bases). The germline V gene encodes CDR1 MNHEY and CDR2 SMNVEV (reference sequence). The CDR3 length is 16 residues. V was cut by 6 bases and J by 0 bases, with 18 bases left in between. In DNA form, the CDR3 reads TGTGCCAGCAGCCAATTCCCAATGGGGCCCTCCTACGAGCAGTACTTC. This gives the protein CASSQFPMGPSYEQYF.

The chain couples TRBV19 to TRBJ1-5; TRBD1 is a possible D gene (5 bases). The CDR3 extends over 14 amino acids. Germline CDR1 reads LNHDA; CDR2 reads SQIVND (reference sequence). V lost 7 bases and J lost 6, with 16 bases in between. CDR3 nucleotides: TGTGCCAGTATGGGGTACAGGCACATTCAGCCCCAGCATTTT. It specifies CASMGYRHIQPQHF.

This clone has just one count. This rearrangement joins TRBV6-5 to TRBJ1-1, with 8 bases matching TRBD1. This CDR3 is 14 amino acids long. In germline, CDR1 is MNHEY, CDR2 SVGAGI. V shed 6 bases, J shed 4 bases, and the junction held 7 bases outside the gene matches. CDR3 DNA sequence: TGTGCCAGCAGCCCAGGACAGGGCGGCACTGAAGCTTTCTTT. Amino acids: CASSPGQGGTEAFF.